The rows below give T cell receptor beta chains drawn from one sample of a study of blood T cell repertoires in COVID-19. Repertoires were generated with immunoSEQ multiplex PCR, while TCRdb's copy carries only in-frame clones and drops some. Of over 250,000 clones in the sample, approximately 91% were seen once. The sequencing input was peripheral blood. The receptors come from a man aged 50 to 60 with acute or convalescent COVID-19. Each CDR3 is given with its conserved first and last residue. Each record gives: V gene, CDR3 length, CDR3 protein.

v_gene: TRBV6-1; len: 15; CDR3aa: CASSEFGTGATEAFF
v_gene: TRBV19; len: 13; CDR3aa: CATSARGSYEQYF
v_gene: TRBV2; len: 13; CDR3aa: CASGLEITGELFF
v_gene: TRBV13; len: 14; CDR3aa: CASSSTGIQETQYF
v_gene: TRBV9; len: 16; CDR3aa: CASSVGTWGDNSPLHF
v_gene: TRBV19; len: 15; CDR3aa: CASSISGARKGEQYF
v_gene: TRBV3-1/TRBV3-2; len: 14; CDR3aa: CATGGWSANYGYTF
v_gene: TRBV10-2; len: 14; CDR3aa: CASSETANTGELFF
v_gene: TRBV18; len: 14; CDR3aa: CASSPDTELETQYF
v_gene: TRBV2; len: 14; CDR3aa: CASRETGGPREQYF
v_gene: TRBV2; len: 16; CDR3aa: CASGLQGGLSGNTIYF
v_gene: TRBV5-1; len: 14; CDR3aa: CASKEGSLDSPLHF
v_gene: TRBV7-2; len: 16; CDR3aa: CASSSGSGANTGELFF
v_gene: TRBV6-4; len: 17; CDR3aa: CASRARAGGVWGTEAFF
v_gene: TRBV5-4; len: 17; CDR3aa: CASSGWTGGAGNTEAFF
v_gene: TRBV30; len: 15; CDR3aa: CAWSVGAGGANEQFF
v_gene: TRBV6-5; len: 15; CDR3aa: CASSYDRALYYGYTF
v_gene: TRBV21-1; len: 14; CDR3aa: CASSQSAVYQPQHF
v_gene: TRBV9; len: 15; CDR3aa: CASSVDSGGGDTQYF
v_gene: TRBV19; len: 15; CDR3aa: CASSRQTGGNYGYTF
v_gene: TRBV5-1; len: 15; CDR3aa: CASSEGGSGANVLTF
v_gene: TRBV7-2; len: 13; CDR3aa: CASSLPGGETQYF
v_gene: TRBV29-1; len: 17; CDR3aa: CSVGGRRHWEANYGYTF
v_gene: TRBV5-1; len: 13; CDR3aa: CASSLASGNTIYF
v_gene: TRBV7-3; len: 16; CDR3aa: CASSLISGGNTGELFF
v_gene: TRBV5-6; len: 19; CDR3aa: CASSLGDRNTPSPYNEQFF
v_gene: TRBV3-1/TRBV3-2; len: 16; CDR3aa: CASRLGGSGDVGELFF
v_gene: TRBV20-1; len: 12; CDR3aa: CSASYTRNTIYF
v_gene: TRBV12-3/TRBV12-4; len: 13; CDR3aa: CASSFAENTEAFF
v_gene: TRBV6-5; len: 13; CDR3aa: CAISGGASDTQYF
v_gene: TRBV14; len: 14; CDR3aa: CASSQGGRRQPQHF